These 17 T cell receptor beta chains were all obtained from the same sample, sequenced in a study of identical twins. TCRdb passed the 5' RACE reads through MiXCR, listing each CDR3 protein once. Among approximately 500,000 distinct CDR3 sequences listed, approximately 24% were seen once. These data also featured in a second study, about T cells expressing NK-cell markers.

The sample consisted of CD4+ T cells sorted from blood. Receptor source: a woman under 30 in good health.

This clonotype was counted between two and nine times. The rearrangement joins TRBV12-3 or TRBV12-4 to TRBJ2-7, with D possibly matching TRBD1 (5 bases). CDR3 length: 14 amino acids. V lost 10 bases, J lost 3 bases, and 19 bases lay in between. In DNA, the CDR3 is TGTGCCACTCGACCGTCGACAGTAAACTACGAGCAGTACTTC. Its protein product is CATRPSTVNYEQYF.

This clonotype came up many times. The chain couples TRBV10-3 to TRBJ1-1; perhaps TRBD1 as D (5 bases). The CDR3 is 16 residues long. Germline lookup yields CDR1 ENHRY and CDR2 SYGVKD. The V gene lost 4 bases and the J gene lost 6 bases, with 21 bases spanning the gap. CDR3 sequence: CAISGGSNPPGAEAFF. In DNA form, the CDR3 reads TGTGCCATCAGTGGGGGGTCAAACCCCCCGGGGGCTGAAGCTTTCTTT.

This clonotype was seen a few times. CDR3 sequence reads: CASSQRRRGHYNEQFF. The CDR3 nucleotides read TGTGCCAGCAGCCAGAGGCGGAGGGGCCACTACAATGAGCAGTTCTTC. The V call is TRBV7-9, the J call TRBJ2-1, with TRBD2 as a possible D gene (6 bases). V was clipped by 5 bases and J by 3 bases, with 17 bases between them. The CDR3 is made up of 16 amino acids. Germline V gene sequence: CDR1 SEHNR, CDR2 FQNEAQ (reference sequence).

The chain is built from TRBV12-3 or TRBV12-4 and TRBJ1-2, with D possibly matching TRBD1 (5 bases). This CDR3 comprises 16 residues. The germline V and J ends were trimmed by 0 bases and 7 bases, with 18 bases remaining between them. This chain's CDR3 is CASSLAGRTTNVGYTF. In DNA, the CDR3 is TGTGCCAGCAGTTTAGCGGGGAGGACAACTAACGTTGGCTACACCTTC.

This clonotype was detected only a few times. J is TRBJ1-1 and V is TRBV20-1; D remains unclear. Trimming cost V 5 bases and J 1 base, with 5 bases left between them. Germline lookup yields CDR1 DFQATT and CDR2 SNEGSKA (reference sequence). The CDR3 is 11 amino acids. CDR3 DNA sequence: TGCAGTGCTCCGGCGAACACTGAAGCTTTCTTT. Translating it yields CSAPANTEAFF.

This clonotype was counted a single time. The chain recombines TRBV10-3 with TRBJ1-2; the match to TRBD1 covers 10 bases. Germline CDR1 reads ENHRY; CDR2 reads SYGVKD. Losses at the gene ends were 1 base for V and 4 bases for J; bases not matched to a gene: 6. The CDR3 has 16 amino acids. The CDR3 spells CAISELADRGSYGYTF. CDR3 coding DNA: TGTGCCATCAGTGAGTTGGCGGACAGGGGGTCCTATGGCTACACCTTC.

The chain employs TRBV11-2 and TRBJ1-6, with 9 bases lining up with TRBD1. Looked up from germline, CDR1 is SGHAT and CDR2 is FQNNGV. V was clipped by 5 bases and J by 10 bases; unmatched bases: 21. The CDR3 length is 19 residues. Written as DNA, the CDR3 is TGTGCCAGCAGCCTCCGTTTGGGACAGGGTGCGGAAGAAGGGTCACCCCTCCACTTT. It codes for CASSLRLGQGAEEGSPLHF.

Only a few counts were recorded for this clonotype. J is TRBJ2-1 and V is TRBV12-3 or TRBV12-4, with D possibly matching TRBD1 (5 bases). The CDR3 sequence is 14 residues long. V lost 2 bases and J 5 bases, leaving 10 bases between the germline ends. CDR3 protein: CASSLRTPNNEQFF. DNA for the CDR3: TGTGCCAGCAGTTTACGGACACCTAACAATGAGCAGTTCTTC.

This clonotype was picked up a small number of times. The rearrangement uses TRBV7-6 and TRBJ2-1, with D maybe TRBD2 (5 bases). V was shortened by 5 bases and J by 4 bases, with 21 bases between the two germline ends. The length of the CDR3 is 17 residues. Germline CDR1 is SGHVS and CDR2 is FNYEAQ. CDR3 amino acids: CASSETGSGSLYNEQFF. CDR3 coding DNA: TGTGCCAGCAGCGAGACGGGGTCTGGGTCTCTTTACAATGAGCAGTTCTTC.

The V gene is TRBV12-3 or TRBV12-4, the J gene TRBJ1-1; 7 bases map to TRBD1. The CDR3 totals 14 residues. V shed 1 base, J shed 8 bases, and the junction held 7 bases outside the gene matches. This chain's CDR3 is CASSLGLQGTEAFF. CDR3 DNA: TGTGCCAGCAGTTTAGGGCTACAGGGGACGGAAGCTTTCTTT.

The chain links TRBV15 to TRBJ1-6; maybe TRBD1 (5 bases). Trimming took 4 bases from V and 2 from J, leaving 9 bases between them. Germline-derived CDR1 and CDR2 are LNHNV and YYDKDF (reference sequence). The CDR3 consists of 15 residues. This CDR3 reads CATSTGFPYNSPLHF. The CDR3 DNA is TGTGCCACCAGCACAGGGTTCCCCTATAATTCACCCCTCCACTTT.

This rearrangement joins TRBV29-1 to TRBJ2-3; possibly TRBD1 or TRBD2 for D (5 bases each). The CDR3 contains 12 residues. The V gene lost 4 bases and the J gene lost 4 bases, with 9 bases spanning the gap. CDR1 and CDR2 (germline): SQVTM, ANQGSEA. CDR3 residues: CSVGVGADTQYF. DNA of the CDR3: TGCAGCGTTGGGGTGGGGGCAGATACGCAGTATTTT.

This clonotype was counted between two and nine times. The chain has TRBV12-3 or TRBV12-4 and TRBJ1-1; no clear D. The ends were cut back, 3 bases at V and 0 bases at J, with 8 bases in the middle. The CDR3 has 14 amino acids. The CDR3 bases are TGTGCCAGCAGTTTTCAACAGCTGAACACTGAAGCTTTCTTT. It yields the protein CASSFQQLNTEAFF.

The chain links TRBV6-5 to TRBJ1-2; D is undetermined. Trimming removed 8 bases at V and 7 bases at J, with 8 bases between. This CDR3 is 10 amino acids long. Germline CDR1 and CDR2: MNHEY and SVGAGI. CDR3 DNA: TGTGCCAGCGATATCCGTGGCTACACCTTC. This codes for CASDIRGYTF.

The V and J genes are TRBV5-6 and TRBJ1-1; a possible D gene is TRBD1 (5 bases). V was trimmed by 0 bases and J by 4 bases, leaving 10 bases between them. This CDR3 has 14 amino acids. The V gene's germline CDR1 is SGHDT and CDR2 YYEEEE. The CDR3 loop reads CASSLGRRGTEAFF. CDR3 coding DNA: TGTGCCAGCAGCTTGGGACGGAGGGGCACTGAAGCTTTCTTT.

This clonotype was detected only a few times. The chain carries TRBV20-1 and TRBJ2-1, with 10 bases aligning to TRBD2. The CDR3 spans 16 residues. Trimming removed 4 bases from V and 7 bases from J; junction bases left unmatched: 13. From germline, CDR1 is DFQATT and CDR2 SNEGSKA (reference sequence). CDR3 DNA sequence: TGCAGTGCTACGCCTCCTTTTAGCGGGAGGTCGAATGAGCAGTTCTTC. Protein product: CSATPPFSGRSNEQFF.

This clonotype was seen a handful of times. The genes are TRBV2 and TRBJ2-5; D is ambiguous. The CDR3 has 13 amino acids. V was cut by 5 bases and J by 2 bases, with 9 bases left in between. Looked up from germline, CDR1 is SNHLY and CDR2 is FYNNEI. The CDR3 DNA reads TGTGCCAGCAGTAGACTTGAGCAAGAGACCCAGTACTTC. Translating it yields CASSRLEQETQYF.